This T cell receptor (beta chain) was recovered during a study of T cell responses to AZD1222 COVID-19 vaccine. V gave up 1 base and J gave up 6 bases, with 13 bases separating them. Germline values: CDR1 SEHNR, CDR2 FQNEAQ (reference sequence). The CDR3 loop spans 15 amino acids. The method was immunoSEQ multiplex PCR; TCRdb's version includes in-frame clones alone and lacks a portion of them. The sample shows about 110,000 clones, about 95% of them seen only once. Study conclusions and caveats: AZD1222 recipients seropositive at baseline numbered only 6 or 7. Unmutated variant regions are reportedly targeted by nearly half of spike-specific TCRs.

A word on this clone: What it recognizes is unknown.

Sample: peripheral blood, taken 28 days after the second AZD1222 dose. This sequence was found in an adult who received the AZD1222 COVID-19 vaccine. The chain couples TRBV7-9 to TRBJ2-1, with D hard to call. The CDR3 nucleotides are TGTGCCAGCAGCTTAGGTTCGCCAGCAATCAATGAGCAGTTCTTC. It translates to CASSLGSPAINEQFF.